This T cell receptor (beta chain) was captured in a study of CD8 T cells in ankylosing spondylitis. General study points: Roughly eight highly homologous variants made up a TCR beta motif that seemed to typify ankylosing spondylitis blood. The authors reported significant enrichment of disease-linked clones in matched ankylosing spondylitis synovial fluid.

About this clonotype itself: Its antigen is not identified.

A quantitative 5'-RACE method, one with molecular barcodes, was used to make TCR beta libraries. TCRdb used MiXCR to reprocess the 5' RACE reads, holding one entry per CDR3 protein. Seen here are fewer than 250,000 distinct CDR3 sequences, roughly 25% observed once, and the top ten hold about 7%. Material for sequencing was blood, either unsorted or a sorted T cell fraction (not recorded which). This receptor was identified in a male donor with ankylosing spondylitis or in good health (not recorded which).

This CDR3 reads CASSPLARGHVTGELFF. The CDR3, as DNA: TGTGCCAGCAGCCCGTTGGCCAGGGGGCATGTCACCGGGGAGCTGTTTTTT. The V call is TRBV5-5, the J call TRBJ2-2; 8 bases are shared with TRBD1. The CDR3 loop spans 17 amino acids. The germline V gene has CDR1 SGHKS and CDR2 YYEKEE (reference sequence). After removal of 4 bases from V and 4 bases from J, the junction contained 12 bases not matched to a gene.